This TCR beta chain was captured by sequencing in a study of cytomegalovirus exposure and HLA in healthy donors. Study-level information: HLA-typed donors were the source of about 85 million unique TCRs, which an early data release held. General study results and limits: Equally common other TCR beta chains were less clonally expanded than HLA-associated ones, a later analysis found. Accounts indicate the classifier identified cytomegalovirus status with strong specificity and sensitivity.

It was with 60 Vbeta and 13 Jbeta primers that the PCR ran. Sequencing used immunoSEQ multiplex PCR; TCRdb keeps in-frame clones, though not all of them. Among 190,000 or so clones listed, approximately 78% were seen once. On this clone itself: Its antigen is still unknown.

Germline V gene lookup returns CDR1 MDHEN and CDR2 SYDVKM. CDR3 length: 12 residues. V shed 6 bases and J shed 13 bases, with 15 bases lying between them. The rearrangement uses TRBV28 and TRBJ2-2, with D tentatively TRBD1 (6 bases). The TCR was taken from a woman between 45 and 60 years old in good health and CMV-seropositive. The sequenced sample consisted of PBMCs. CDR3 sequence: CASRDSVFGLFF. The CDR3 DNA follows: TGTGCCAGCAGGGACAGCGTTTTTGGGCTGTTTTTT. Together with reference TRBV28 and TRBJ2-2, the CDR3 gives the full variable domain: DVKVTQSSRYLVKRTGEKVFLECVQDMDHENMFWYRQDPGLGLRLIYFSYDVKMKEKGDIPEGYSVSREKKERFSLILESASTNQTSMYLCASRDSVFGLFFGEGSRLTVL.